This T cell receptor (beta chain) was recovered during a study of OX40 agonist ivuxolimab in advanced cancers. Overall study: Patient treatment consisted of intravenous ivuxolimab administration every 2 weeks at 0.01 to 10 mg/kg. Study findings and constraints: At 0.1 to 3.0 mg/kg and by week 6, clonal expansion occurred in CD4+ and CD8+ blood T cells. Expanded clones belonging to CD8+ T cells outnumbered, on average, those of CD4+.

The CDR3 has 14 amino acids. Between the trimmed V and J ends, which lost 5 bases and 12 bases, there was a span of 20 bases. The germline CDR1 and CDR2 sequences are SGHAT and FQNNGV. Sequencing was performed with immunoSEQ multiplex PCR; in TCRdb, only in-frame clones are kept and a portion is missing. Of about 61,000 clones listed, approximately 86% were seen once; the top ten hold approximately 0.49%. Concerning this clone itself: Its antigen remains unknown.

The chain recombines TRBV11-2 with TRBJ2-1; the D gene could be TRBD1 or TRBD2 (5 bases each). The sample consisted of CD4+ or CD8+ T cells sorted from blood, taken in a trial of the OX40 agonist ivuxolimab. The clonotype originates from an adult with an advanced solid tumor such as melanoma, head and neck, liver or kidney cancer. The CDR3 nucleotides are TGTGCCAGCAGCCTACAGACAGCGGAAAGTGGGCAGTTCTTC. Its protein is CASSLQTAESGQFF.